This T cell receptor (beta chain) stems from a study of a mutant IDH1 vaccine in newly diagnosed glioma (dated by TCRdb to the early 2020s). With respect to the entire study: Eight vaccinations were administered to patients in weeks 1, 3, 5, 7, 11, 15, 19 and 23, corresponding to visits V03 through V10. For exploratory analyses, 25 treated patients had longitudinal TCRB deep sequencing done wherever samples were available. Vaccination started 4-6 weeks after radiotherapy alone, or was given together with temozolomide cycles in the groups whose treatment included chemotherapy. Prior to enrollment, standard therapy consisting of radiotherapy alone, temozolomide alone, or radiochemotherapy with temozolomide had been administered to patients, with the combination being received by most patients. The roughly 33 treated patients were approximately 62% male and roughly 40% female, with a mean age of around 40 years. Peripheral blood was drawn at six visits: V03 (baseline), V05, V07, V10, V12 and V13.

The time point label corresponds to: week 5, during vaccination. Each vaccine dose was 300 ug of a 20-mer mutant IDH1 peptide in Montanide, given subcutaneously with topical imiquimod. Newly diagnosed WHO grade 3 or 4 IDH1-mutant astrocytomas showing loss of nuclear ATRX were present in the donors. The samples were drawn from NOA16, a multicentre, single-arm, open-label phase I trial in Germany that tested a mutant IDH1 peptide vaccine in humans for the first time. Genomic DNA for TCRB sequencing was extracted from EDTA blood using the DNeasy Blood and Tissue Kit. General study outcomes and caveats: The authors noted that analyses of patient blood samples could not be reproduced because of sample limitations. Vaccine-induced immune responses across multiple MHC alleles were detected in approximately 93% of patients. Pseudoprogression appeared unrelated to alterations in the top peripheral T cell clonotypes detected by TCRB sequencing. Selection of PBMC samples for TCRB deep sequencing was based on availability.

V is reduced by 8 bases and J by 6 bases, leaving a spacing of 11 bases between them. CDR1 is given as DFQATT and CDR2 as SNEGSKA, both from the germline V gene (reference sequence). The CDR3 has 11 amino acids, counting the end cysteine and phenylalanine. Only the CDR3 region is kept as DNA, spanning 33 bases read in frame from base 1. To note about this clone: The antigen it binds to is not known. No per-base quality is available; no much larger clone lies one base away.

Library preparation used the immunoSEQ multiplex PCR assay. Rearranged TCR beta chain sequences were amplified using the hsTCRB Kit according to the manufacturer's protocol. An Illumina MiSeq was used to sequence the TCRB libraries. The study's own analysis went as follows. Demultiplexing, trimming and gene mapping were performed with the kit vendor's proprietary platform. TCRdb retrieved this table from immuneACCESS and kept in-frame rearrangements only. Not all clones are present; in checked studies, unresolved V genes account for under half, and no reason is known for the remainder. V and J calls plus clone size are reproduced from that table; the DNA served to infer D and trimming. Counted in this sample were just under 80,000 clones; roughly 90% of them appeared once. The ten largest clonotypes hold approximately 0.58% of the sample.

The source was PBMCs, collected from a glioma patient whose treatment included an IDH1 peptide vaccine. This receptor was identified in a woman between 50 and 59 years old with glioma. The V and J segments used are TRBV20-1 and TRBJ2-4, with no confidently assigned D gene. For the CDR3, the sequence is CSKNKGNIQYF. The DNA sequence reads TGCAGTAAGAACAAGGGAAACATTCAGTACTTC.